Below, 12 T cell receptor beta chains from the same sample are listed, as sequenced in a study of blood T cell repertoires in COVID-19. Generated by immunoSEQ multiplex PCR, the TCRdb table keeps only in-frame clones and is missing some. Of around 200,000 clones listed, around nine tenths are singletons. The sequenced sample consisted of peripheral blood. Receptors originate from a man aged 55 to 70 who had recovered from COVID-19.

The CDR3 is CASTRLGGTGAGNEQFF. The CDR3 DNA reads TGCGCCAGCACCAGATTGGGAGGGACAGGTGCAGGGAATGAGCAGTTCTTC. The genes are TRBV10-2 and TRBJ2-1; possible D gene TRBD1, 8 bases. V was pared by 7 bases and J by 7 bases, with 26 bases between. Germline-derived CDR1 and CDR2 are WSHSY and SAAADI. The CDR3 length is 17 residues.

The rearrangement uses TRBV16 and TRBJ1-5; a weak D match, TRBD1 (6 bases). Trimming removed 3 bases from V and 5 bases from J, with 14 bases in between. The CDR3 totals 15 residues. CDR1 KGHSY and CDR2 FQNENV come from the germline V gene. CDR3 amino acids: CASSQSRGYDQPQHF. Here the CDR3 DNA reads TGTGCCAGCAGCCAGAGCAGGGGATACGATCAGCCCCAGCATTTT.

A few counts support this clone. The chain joins TRBV7-2 to TRBJ2-1; weak D call: TRBD2 (5 bases). The CDR3 is 16 amino acids. Germline values: CDR1 SGHTA, CDR2 FQGNSA. Trimming removed 2 bases at V and 4 bases at J, with 15 bases between. The DNA for the CDR3 is TGTGCCAGCAGCTTATTCTCGGCCGGGAATTACAATGAGCAGTTCTTC. Protein sequence: CASSLFSAGNYNEQFF. The complete variable domain, with remaining parts taken from reference TRBV7-2 and TRBJ2-1, reads GAGVSQSPSNKVTEKGKDVELRCDPISGHTALYWYRQSLGQGLEFLIYFQGNSAPDKSGLPSDRFSAERTGGSVSTLTIQRTQQEDSAVYLCASSLFSAGNYNEQFFGPGTRLTVL.

The CDR3 loop is CASSQALAGGDEQFF. CDR3 DNA sequence: TGTGCCAGCAGCCAAGCGCTAGCGGGAGGGGATGAGCAGTTCTTC. The rearrangement links TRBV3-1 (or the pseudogene TRBV3-2) to TRBJ2-1; 12 positions match TRBD2. With V trimmed by 1 base and J by 8 bases, 3 bases remained unmatched. Germline V gene data show CDR1 as LGHDT and CDR2 as YNNKEL (reference sequence). The CDR3 has 15 residues.

This clone has a single count. V and J are TRBV10-3 and TRBJ2-3; maybe TRBD1 (5 bases). CDR1 and CDR2 from the germline V gene are ENHRY and SYGVKD. The V end lost 4 bases, the J end lost 6 bases, and 11 bases lay between the germline ends. The CDR3 runs 13 residues. For the CDR3, the DNA is TGTGCCATCAGTGCCCCGGCAGGGGATACGCAGTATTTT. Translation gives CAISAPAGDTQYF.

The chain links TRBV2 to TRBJ2-7; D perhaps matches TRBD1 (6 bases). The CDR3 is 16 amino acids. Germline CDR1 reads SNHLY; CDR2 reads FYNNEI. Trimming removed 1 base from V and 7 bases from J, with 20 bases in between. CDR3 sequence (DNA): TGTGCCAGCAGTGAAGTCACGAACAGGGCATGGGGGGAGCAGTACTTC. Translating it yields CASSEVTNRAWGEQYF. Using reference TRBV2 and TRBJ2-7 for the parts outside the CDR3, the full variable domain is EPEVTQTPSHQVTQMGQEVILRCVPISNHLYFYWYRQILGQKVEFLVSFYNNEISEKSEIFDDQFSVERPDGSNFTLKIRSTKLEDSAMYFCASSEVTNRAWGEQYFGPGTRLTVT.

This clone was counted once. J is TRBJ2-7 and V is TRBV11-2; TRBD1 aligns across 7 bases. The CDR3 totals 15 residues. V shed 4 bases and J 1 base; nucleotides not matched to a gene: 7. Germline loops: CDR1 SGHAT, CDR2 FQNNGV. The DNA of the CDR3 is TGTGCCAGCAGCTACCCCGGGACAGCTTCCTACGAGCAGTACTTC. Protein sequence: CASSYPGTASYEQYF.

Turning to this clone: The same CDR3 arises from other DNA sequences in this sample as well. This chain links TRBV14 with TRBJ1-2; D unresolved. This CDR3 has 13 residues. Germline CDR1 and CDR2: SGHDN and FVKESK. V lost 1 base and J 4 bases, leaving 7 bases between the germline ends. CDR3 in DNA: TGTGCCAGCAGCCAAGGCAGGATCTATGGCTACACCTTC. Its protein product is CASSQGRIYGYTF.

This rearrangement joins TRBV5-1 to TRBJ2-1, with 10 bases lining up with TRBD2. Germline assignment: CDR1 SGHRS and CDR2 YFSETQ. Trimming cost V 0 bases and J 7 bases; bases outside gene matches: 7. The CDR3 has 16 residues. DNA for the CDR3: TGCGCCAGCAGCTTGGGAAGCGGGGGGGCGTCAAATGAGCAGTTCTTC. The encoded protein is CASSLGSGGASNEQFF.

This clone was seen at least ten times. This rearrangement joins TRBV4-2 to TRBJ1-2; the D is unclear. CDR1 is LGHNA, CDR2 YNFKEQ, per germline. With 4 bases removed from V and 6 bases from J, the gap between germline ends came to 15 bases. The CDR3 is 14 amino acids. CDR3 in DNA: TGTGCCAGCAGCCGGGAATCGGGGTCCCATGGCTACACCTTC. Translated, it gives CASSRESGSHGYTF.

The chain recombines TRBV3-1 (or the pseudogene TRBV3-2) with TRBJ1-3, with TRBD1 matching over 10 bases. The trim removed 0 bases at V and 0 bases at J, leaving 8 bases unmatched. The CDR3 contains 19 residues. Germline assignment: CDR1 LGHDT and CDR2 YNNKEL (reference sequence). Written as DNA, the CDR3 is TGTGCCAGCAGCCAAGATTTACCGGGACAGGGGTTCTCTGGAAACACCATATATTTT. Amino acid sequence: CASSQDLPGQGFSGNTIYF.

This clone was detected only a few times. This CDR3 reads CASSPSGIPNQPQHF. CDR3 DNA sequence: TGTGCCAGTAGTCCATCAGGGATACCGAATCAGCCCCAGCATTTT. The chain links TRBV19 to TRBJ1-5; TRBD1 might be the D (5 bases). Per the germline V gene, CDR1 is LNHDA and CDR2 is SQIVND (reference sequence). The germline V and J ends were trimmed by 5 bases and 4 bases, with 15 bases remaining between them. The CDR3 has 15 amino acids.